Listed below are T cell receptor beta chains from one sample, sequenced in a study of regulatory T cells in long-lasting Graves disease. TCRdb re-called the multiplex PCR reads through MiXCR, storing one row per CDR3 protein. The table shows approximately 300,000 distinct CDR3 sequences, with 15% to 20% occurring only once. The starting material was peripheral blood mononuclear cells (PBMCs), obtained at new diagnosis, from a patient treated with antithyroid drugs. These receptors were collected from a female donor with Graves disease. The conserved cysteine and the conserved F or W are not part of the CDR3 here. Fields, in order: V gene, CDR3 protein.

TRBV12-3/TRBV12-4,ASSSRDRRLSSYNEQF
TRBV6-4,ASSGTGTDTQY
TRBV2,ASSESVGRYGYT
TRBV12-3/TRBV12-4,ASSRLGATNYGYT
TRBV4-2,ASSQETLAGLNEQF
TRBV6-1,ASRGQGVVNTIY
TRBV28,ASRARRLLWPYSNQPQH
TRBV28,ASTSKGAYEQY
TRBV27,ASSGSPGGYT
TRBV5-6,ASSLASWTDYYNEQF
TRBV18,ASSPYLREVLNEQF
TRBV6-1,ASSVPGDRDF
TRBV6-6,ASSYSTSGRVAGELF
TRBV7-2,ASSQTPAGNSPLH
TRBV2,ASRLLASSYNEQF
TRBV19,ASSTHVTQLEQY